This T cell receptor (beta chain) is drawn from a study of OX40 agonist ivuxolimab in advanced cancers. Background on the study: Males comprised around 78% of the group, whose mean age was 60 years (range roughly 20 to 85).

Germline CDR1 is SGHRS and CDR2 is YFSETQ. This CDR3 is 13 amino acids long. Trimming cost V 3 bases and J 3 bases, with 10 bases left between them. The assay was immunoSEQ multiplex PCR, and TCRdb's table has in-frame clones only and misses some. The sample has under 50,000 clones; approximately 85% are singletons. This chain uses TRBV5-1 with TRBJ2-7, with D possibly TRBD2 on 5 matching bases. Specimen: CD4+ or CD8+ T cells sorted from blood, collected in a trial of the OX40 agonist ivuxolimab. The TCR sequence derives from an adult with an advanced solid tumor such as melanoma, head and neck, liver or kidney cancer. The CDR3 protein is CASSYSGNYEQYF. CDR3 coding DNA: TGCGCCAGCAGCTACAGCGGAAACTACGAGCAGTACTTC.